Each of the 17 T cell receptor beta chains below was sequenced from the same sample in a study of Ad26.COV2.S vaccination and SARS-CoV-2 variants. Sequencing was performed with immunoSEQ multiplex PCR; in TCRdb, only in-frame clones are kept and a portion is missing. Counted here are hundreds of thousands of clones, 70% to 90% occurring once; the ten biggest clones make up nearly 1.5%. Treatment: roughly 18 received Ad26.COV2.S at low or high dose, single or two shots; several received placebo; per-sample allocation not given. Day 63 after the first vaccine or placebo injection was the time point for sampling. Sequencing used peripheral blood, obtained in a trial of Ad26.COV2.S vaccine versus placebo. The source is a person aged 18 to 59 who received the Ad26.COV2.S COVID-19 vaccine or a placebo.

The CDR3 region is CAWSARTGGKEKLFF. For the CDR3, the DNA is TGTGCCTGGAGTGCCCGGACAGGGGGCAAAGAAAAACTGTTTTTT. The J gene is TRBJ1-4, the V gene TRBV30, with 11 nucleotides matching TRBD1. The germline V gene encodes CDR1 GTSNPN and CDR2 SVGIG (reference sequence). The CDR3 spans 15 residues. With V trimmed by 1 base and J by 8 bases, 6 bases remained unmatched.

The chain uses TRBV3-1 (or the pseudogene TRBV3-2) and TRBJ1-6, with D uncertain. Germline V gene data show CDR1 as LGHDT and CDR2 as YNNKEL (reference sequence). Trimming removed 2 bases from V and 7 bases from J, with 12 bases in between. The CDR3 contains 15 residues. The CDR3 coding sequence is TGTGCCAGCAGCCAAATGCTGGGTTCCAATTCACCCCTCCACTTT. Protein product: CASSQMLGSNSPLHF.

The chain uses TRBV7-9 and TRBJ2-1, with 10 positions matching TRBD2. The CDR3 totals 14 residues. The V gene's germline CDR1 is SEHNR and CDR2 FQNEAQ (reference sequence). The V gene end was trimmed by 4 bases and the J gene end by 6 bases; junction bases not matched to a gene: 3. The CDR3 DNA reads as TGTGCCAGCAGCTCCGGGACTAGCGTCAATGAGCAGTTCTTC. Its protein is CASSSGTSVNEQFF.

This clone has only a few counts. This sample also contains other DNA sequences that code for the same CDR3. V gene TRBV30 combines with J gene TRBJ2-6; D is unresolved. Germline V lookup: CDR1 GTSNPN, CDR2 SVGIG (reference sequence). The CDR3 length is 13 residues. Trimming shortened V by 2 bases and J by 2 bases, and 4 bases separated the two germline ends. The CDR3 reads CAWSRAGANVLTF. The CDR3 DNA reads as TGTGCCTGGAGTAGGGCTGGGGCCAACGTCCTGACTTTC.

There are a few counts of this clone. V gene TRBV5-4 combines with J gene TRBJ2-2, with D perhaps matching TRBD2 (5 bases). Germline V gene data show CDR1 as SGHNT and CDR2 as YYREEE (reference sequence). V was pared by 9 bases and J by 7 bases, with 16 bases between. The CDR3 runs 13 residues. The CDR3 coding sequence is TGTGCCACCCAGCGGTCGGGGAACGGGGAGCTGTTTTTT. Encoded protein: CATQRSGNGELFF.

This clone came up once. The CDR3 DNA follows: TGTGCCAGCAGTCCCCGGACGCTGGGGACTAGCGGGAGCACAGATACGCAGTATTTT. Its protein product is CASSPRTLGTSGSTDTQYF. The chain recombines TRBV6-6 with TRBJ2-3; TRBD2 agrees at 12 bases. The CDR3 is made up of 19 amino acids. Per the germline V gene, CDR1 is MNHNY and CDR2 is SVGAGI (reference sequence). After removal of 5 bases from V and 0 bases from J, the junction contained 12 bases not matched to a gene.

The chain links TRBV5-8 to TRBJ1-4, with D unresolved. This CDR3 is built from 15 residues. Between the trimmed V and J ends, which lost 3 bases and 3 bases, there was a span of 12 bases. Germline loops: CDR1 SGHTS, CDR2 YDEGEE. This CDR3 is CASSSRVGSNEKLFF. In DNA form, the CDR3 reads TGTGCCAGCAGCTCAAGAGTCGGTTCTAATGAAAAACTGTTTTTT.

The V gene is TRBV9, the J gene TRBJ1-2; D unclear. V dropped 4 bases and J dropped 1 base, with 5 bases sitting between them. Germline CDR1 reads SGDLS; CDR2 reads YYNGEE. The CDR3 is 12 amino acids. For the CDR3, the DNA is TGTGCCAGCAGCAAACATAACTATGGCTACACCTTC. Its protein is CASSKHNYGYTF.

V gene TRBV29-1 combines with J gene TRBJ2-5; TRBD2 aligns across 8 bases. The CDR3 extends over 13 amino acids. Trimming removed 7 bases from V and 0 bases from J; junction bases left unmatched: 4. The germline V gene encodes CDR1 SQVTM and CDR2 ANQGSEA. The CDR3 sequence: CSALAGNQETQYF. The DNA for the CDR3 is TGCAGCGCTTTAGCGGGGAACCAAGAGACCCAGTACTTC.

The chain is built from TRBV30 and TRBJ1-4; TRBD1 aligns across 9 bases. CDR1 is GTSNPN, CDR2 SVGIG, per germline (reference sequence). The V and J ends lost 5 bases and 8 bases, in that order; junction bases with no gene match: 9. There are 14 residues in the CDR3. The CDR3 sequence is CAWGPGTGYEKLFF. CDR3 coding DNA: TGTGCCTGGGGCCCCGGGACAGGGTACGAAAAACTGTTTTTT.

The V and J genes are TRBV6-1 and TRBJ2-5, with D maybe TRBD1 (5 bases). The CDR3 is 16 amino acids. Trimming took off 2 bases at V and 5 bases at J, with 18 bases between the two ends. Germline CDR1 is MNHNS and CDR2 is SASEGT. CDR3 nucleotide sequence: TGTGCCAGCAGTGAATTGGGGCGAGAAGGTTGGGAGACCCAGTACTTC. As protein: CASSELGREGWETQYF.

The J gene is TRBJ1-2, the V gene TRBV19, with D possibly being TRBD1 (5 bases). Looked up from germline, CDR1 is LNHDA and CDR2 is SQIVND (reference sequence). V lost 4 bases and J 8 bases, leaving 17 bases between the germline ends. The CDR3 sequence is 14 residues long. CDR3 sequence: CASSTTRDDRGYTF. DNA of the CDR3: TGTGCCAGTAGTACCACAAGGGACGATCGGGGCTACACCTTC.

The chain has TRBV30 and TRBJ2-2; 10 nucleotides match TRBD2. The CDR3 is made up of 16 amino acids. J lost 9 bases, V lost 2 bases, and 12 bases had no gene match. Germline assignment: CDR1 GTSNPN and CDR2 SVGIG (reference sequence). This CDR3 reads CAWSNERGGLPRELFF. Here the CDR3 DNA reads TGTGCCTGGAGTAACGAGCGGGGGGGCCTTCCCAGGGAGCTGTTTTTT.

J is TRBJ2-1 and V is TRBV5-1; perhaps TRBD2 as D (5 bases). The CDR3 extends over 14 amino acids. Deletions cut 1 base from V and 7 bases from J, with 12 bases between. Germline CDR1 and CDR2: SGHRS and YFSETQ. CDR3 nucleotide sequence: TGCGCCAGCAGCTTGTACGACCCGGGGAATGAGCAGTTCTTC. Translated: CASSLYDPGNEQFF.

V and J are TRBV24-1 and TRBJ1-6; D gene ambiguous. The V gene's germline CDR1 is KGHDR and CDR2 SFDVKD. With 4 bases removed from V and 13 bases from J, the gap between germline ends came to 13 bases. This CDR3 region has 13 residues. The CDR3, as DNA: TGTGCCACCAGTGAGGTATCAGGCGCTCCCCTCCACTTT. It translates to CATSEVSGAPLHF.

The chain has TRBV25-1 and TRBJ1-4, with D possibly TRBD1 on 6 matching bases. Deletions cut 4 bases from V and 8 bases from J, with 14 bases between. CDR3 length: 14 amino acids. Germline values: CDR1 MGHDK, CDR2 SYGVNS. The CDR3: CASSVNRDGEKLFF. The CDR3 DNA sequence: TGTGCCAGCAGTGTCAACAGGGACGGGGAAAAACTGTTTTTT.

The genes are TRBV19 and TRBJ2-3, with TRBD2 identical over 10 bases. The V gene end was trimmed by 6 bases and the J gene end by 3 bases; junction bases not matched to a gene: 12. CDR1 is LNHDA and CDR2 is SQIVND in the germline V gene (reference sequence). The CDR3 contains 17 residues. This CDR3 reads CASSRSARSGGTDTQYF. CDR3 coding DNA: TGTGCCAGTAGCCGCTCCGCTCGTAGCGGGGGGACAGATACGCAGTATTTT.